Listed below are T cell receptor beta chains from one sample, sequenced in a study of CD8+ T cells in alopecia areata. Clones were read by immunoSEQ multiplex PCR, and TCRdb kept only the in-frame ones, dropping some. The sample records around 100,000 clones, roughly two fifths being singletons. The sequencing sample was made of CD4+ T cells sorted from blood. The receptors stem from a human donor with alopecia areata. Both conserved end residues are part of each CDR3. A D gene is named only where the DNA matches it firmly. Not every row has a clone size; where given, it reads once, few, many or a size class.

d_call	clone_size	v_call	j_call	cdr3_length	cdr3_aa	cdr3_nt
.	few	TRBV19	TRBJ2-3	14	CASSYGGGPDTQYF	TGTGCCAGTAGTTACGGGGGAGGTCCTGATACGCAGTATTTT
TRBD2	.	TRBV27	TRBJ2-7	15	CASSSQLAGAYEQYF	TGTGCCAGCAGTTCCCAACTAGCGGGGGCCTACGAGCAGTACTTC
.	few	TRBV18	TRBJ1-2	12	CASSRRDDGYTF	TGTGCCAGCTCACGGAGGGATGATGGCTACACCTTC
TRBD1	few	TRBV27	TRBJ2-4	16	CASSRTGDIAKNIQYF	TGTGCCAGCAGCCGGACAGGTGATATAGCCAAAAACATTCAGTACTTC
.	.	TRBV27	TRBJ1-2	15	CASSTGLPPSYGYTF	TGTGCCAGCAGTACAGGTCTACCGCCTTCCTATGGCTACACCTTC
.	.	TRBV7-2	TRBJ2-5	11	CASSQIETQYF	TGTGCCAGCAGCCAGATAGAGACCCAGTACTTC
TRBD1	.	TRBV29-1	TRBJ2-5	14	CSVEGQVLGETQYF	TGCAGCGTGGAGGGACAGGTACTGGGAGAGACCCAGTACTTC
.	few	TRBV5-1	TRBJ2-3	14	CASSLTGPPDTQYF	TGCGCCAGCAGCTTGACGGGCCCCCCAGATACGCAGTATTTT
.	.	TRBV4-1	TRBJ2-3	15	CASSQDRGSSDTQYF	TGCGCCAGCAGCCAAGATAGGGGGTCCTCAGATACGCAGTATTTT
.	.	TRBV20-1	TRBJ2-7	10	CSARRGEQYF	TGCAGTGCCCGTCGGGGCGAGCAGTACTTC
.	few	TRBV23-1	TRBJ1-2	14	CASSPGPQNYGYTF	TGCGCCAGCAGCCCAGGACCGCAGAACTATGGCTACACCTTC
.	.	TRBV18	TRBJ2-5	14	CASSHGQRGETQYF	TGTGCCAGCTCCCACGGACAGAGGGGAGAGACCCAGTACTTC
.	.	TRBV4-1	TRBJ2-3	13	CASSPGFTDTQYF	TGCGCCAGCAGCCCGGGGTTCACAGATACGCAGTATTTT
.	.	TRBV10-2	TRBJ1-1	13	CASSESWSTEAFF	TGCGCCAGCAGTGAGTCCTGGAGCACTGAAGCTTTCTTT